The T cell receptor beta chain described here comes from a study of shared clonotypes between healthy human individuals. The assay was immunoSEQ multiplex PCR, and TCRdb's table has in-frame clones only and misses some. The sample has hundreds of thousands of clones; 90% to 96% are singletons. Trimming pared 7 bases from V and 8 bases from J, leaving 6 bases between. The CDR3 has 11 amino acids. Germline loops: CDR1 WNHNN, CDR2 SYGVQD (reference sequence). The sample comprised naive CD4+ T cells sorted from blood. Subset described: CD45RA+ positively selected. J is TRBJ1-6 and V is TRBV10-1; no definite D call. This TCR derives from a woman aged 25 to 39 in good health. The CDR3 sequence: CASNPHSPLHF. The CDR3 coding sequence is TGCGCCAGCAACCCTCATTCACCCCTCCACTTT.